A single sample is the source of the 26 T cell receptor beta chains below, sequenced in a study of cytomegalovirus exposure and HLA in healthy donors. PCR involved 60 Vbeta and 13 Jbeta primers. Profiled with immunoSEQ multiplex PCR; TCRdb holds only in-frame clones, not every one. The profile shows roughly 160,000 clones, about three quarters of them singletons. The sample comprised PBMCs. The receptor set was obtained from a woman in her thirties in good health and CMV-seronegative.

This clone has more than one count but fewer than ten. Here the CDR3 DNA reads TGTGCCAGCATCCACTTAGGGGGCAGTAACACCATATATTTT. Its translation: CASIHLGGSNTIYF. The V call is TRBV7-9, the J call TRBJ1-3; 7 bases line up with TRBD1. CDR1 is SEHNR and CDR2 is FQNEAQ in the germline V gene (reference sequence). The CDR3 is made up of 14 amino acids. V shed 7 bases, J shed 7 bases, and the junction held 10 bases outside the gene matches.

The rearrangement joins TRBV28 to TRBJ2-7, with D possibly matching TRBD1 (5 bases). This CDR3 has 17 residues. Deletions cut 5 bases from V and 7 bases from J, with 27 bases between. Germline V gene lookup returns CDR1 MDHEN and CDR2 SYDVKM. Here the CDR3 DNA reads TGTGCCAGCAGTGTACACCCTAGACAGAGAGCTTTGGGAGAGCAGTACTTC. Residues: CASSVHPRQRALGEQYF. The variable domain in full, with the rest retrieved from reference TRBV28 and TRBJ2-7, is DVKVTQSSRYLVKRTGEKVFLECVQDMDHENMFWYRQDPGLGLRLIYFSYDVKMKEKGDIPEGYSVSREKKERFSLILESASTNQTSMYLCASSVHPRQRALGEQYFGPGTRLTVT.

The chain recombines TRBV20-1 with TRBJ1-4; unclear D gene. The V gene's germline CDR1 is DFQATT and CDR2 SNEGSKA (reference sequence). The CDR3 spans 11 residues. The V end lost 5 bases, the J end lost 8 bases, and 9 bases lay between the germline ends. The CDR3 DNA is TGCAGTGCTCCGGAGAGGGAAAAACTGTTTTTT. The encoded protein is CSAPEREKLFF.

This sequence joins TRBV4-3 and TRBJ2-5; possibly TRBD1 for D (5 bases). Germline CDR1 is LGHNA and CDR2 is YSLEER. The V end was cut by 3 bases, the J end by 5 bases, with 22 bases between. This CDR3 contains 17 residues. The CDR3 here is CASSQGKGSPPVETQYF. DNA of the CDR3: TGCGCCAGCAGCCAGGGGAAGGGGTCCCCCCCGGTCGAGACCCAGTACTTC.

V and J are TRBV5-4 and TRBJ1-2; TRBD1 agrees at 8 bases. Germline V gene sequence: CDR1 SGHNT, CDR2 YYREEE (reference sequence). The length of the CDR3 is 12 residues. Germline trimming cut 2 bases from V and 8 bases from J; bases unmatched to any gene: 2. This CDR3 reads CASSFDRGGYTF. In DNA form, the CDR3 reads TGTGCCAGCAGCTTCGACAGGGGCGGCTACACCTTC.

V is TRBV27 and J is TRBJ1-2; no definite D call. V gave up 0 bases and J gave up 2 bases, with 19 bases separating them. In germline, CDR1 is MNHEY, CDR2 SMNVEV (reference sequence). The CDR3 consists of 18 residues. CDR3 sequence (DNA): TGTGCCAGCAGTTTATCGGACCGGGGTAACGGTGAAAACTATGGCTACACCTTC. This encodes CASSLSDRGNGENYGYTF.

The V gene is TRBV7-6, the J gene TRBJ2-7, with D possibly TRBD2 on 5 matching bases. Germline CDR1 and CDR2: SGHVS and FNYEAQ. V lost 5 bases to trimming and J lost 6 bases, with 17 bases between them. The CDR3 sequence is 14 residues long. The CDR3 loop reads CASSVTRESGEQYF. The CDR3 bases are TGTGCCAGCAGCGTGACGAGGGAGTCGGGCGAGCAGTACTTC.

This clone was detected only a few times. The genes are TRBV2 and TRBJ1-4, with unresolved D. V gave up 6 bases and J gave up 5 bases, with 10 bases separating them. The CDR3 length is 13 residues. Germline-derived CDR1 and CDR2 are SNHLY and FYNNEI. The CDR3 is CASSPRGNEKLFF. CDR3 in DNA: TGTGCCAGCAGCCCACGGGGAAATGAAAAACTGTTTTTT.

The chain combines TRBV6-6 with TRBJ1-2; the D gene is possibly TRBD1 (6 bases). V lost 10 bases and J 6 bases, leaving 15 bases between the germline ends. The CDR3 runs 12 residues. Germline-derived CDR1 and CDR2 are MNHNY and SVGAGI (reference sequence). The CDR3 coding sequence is TGTGCCATAAGACAAGGGGGACATGGCTACACCTTC. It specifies CAIRQGGHGYTF.

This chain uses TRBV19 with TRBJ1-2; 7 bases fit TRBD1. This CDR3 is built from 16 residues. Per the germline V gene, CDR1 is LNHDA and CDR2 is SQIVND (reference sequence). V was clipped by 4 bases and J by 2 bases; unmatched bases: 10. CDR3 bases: TGTGCCAGTAGTACAACTTGGGACAGAGAAAACTATGGCTACACCTTC. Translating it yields CASSTTWDRENYGYTF. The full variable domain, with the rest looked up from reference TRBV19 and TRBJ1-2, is DGGITQSPKYLFRKEGQNVTLSCEQNLNHDAMYWYRQDPGQGLRLIYYSQIVNDFQKGDIAEGYSVSREKKESFPLTVTSAQKNPTAFYLCASSTTWDRENYGYTFGSGTRLTVV.

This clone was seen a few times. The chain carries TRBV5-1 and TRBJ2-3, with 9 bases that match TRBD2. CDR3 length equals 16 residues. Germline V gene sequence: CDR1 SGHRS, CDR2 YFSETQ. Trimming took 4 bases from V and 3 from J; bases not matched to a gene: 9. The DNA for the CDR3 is TGCGCCAGCAGCCCGGAGGGCGGGGGGGTGACAGATACGCAGTATTTT. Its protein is CASSPEGGGVTDTQYF.

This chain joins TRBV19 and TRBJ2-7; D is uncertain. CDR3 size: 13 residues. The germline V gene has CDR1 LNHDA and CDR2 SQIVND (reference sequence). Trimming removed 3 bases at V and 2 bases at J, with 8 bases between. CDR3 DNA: TGTGCCAGTAGTATGGGCGTTACCTACGAGCAGTACTTC. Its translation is CASSMGVTYEQYF. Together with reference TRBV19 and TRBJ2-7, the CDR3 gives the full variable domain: DGGITQSPKYLFRKEGQNVTLSCEQNLNHDAMYWYRQDPGQGLRLIYYSQIVNDFQKGDIAEGYSVSREKKESFPLTVTSAQKNPTAFYLCASSMGVTYEQYFGPGTRLTVT.

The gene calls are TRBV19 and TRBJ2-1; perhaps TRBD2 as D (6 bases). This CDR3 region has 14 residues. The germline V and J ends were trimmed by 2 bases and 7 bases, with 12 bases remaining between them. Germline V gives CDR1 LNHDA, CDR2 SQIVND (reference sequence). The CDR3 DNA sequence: TGTGCCAGTAGTATACGGGGAGGACTTAATGAGCAGTTCTTC. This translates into CASSIRGGLNEQFF.

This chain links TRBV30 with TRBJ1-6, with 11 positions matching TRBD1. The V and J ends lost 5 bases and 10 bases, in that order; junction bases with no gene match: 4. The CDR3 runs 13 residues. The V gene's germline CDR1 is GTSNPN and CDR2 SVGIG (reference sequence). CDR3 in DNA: TGTGCCTGGGGGACAGGGGGGGAATCACCCCTCCACTTT. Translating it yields CAWGTGGESPLHF.

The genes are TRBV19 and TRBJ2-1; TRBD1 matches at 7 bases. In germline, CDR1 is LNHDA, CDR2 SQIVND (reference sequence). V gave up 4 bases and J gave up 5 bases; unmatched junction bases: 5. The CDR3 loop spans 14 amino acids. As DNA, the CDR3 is TGTGCCAGTAGTAACAGGGACAGAAACAATGAGCAGTTCTTC. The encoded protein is CASSNRDRNNEQFF.

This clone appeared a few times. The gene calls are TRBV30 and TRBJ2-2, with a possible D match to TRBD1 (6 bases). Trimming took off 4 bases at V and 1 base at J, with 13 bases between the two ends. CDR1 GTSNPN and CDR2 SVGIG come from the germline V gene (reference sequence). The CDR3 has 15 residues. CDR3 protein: CAWTEQGMNTGELFF. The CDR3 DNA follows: TGTGCCTGGACCGAACAGGGTATGAACACCGGGGAGCTGTTTTTT.

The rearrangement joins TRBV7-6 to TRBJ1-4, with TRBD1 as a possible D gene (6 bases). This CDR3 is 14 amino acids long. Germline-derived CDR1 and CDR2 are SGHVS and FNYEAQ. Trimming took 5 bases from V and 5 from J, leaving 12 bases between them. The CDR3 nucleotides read TGTGCCAGCAGCCCCTCAGGACAGAATGAAAAACTGTTTTTT. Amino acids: CASSPSGQNEKLFF.

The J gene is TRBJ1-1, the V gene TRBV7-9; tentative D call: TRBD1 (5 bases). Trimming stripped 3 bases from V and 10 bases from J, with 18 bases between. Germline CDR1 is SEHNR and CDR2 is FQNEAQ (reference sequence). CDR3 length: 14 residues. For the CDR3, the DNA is TGTGCCAGCAGCTTTGTGGGGGGGAATATGGGAGCTTTCTTT. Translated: CASSFVGGNMGAFF.

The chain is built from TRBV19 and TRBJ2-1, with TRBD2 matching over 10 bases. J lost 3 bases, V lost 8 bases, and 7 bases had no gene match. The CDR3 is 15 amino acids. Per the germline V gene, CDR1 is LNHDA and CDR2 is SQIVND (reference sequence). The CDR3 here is CASLVAGGNYNEQFF. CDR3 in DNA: TGTGCCAGTCTCGTAGCGGGAGGCAACTACAATGAGCAGTTCTTC. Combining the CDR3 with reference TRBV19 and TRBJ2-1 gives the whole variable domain DGGITQSPKYLFRKEGQNVTLSCEQNLNHDAMYWYRQDPGQGLRLIYYSQIVNDFQKGDIAEGYSVSREKKESFPLTVTSAQKNPTAFYLCASLVAGGNYNEQFFGPGTRLTVL.

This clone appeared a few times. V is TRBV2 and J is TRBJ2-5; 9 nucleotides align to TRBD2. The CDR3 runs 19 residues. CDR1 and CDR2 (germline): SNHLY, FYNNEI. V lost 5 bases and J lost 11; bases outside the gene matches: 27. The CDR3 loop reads CASSLLPPGLAPNKDEQYF. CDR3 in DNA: TGTGCCAGCAGTTTGCTCCCACCGGGACTAGCCCCTAATAAGGATGAGCAGTACTTC.

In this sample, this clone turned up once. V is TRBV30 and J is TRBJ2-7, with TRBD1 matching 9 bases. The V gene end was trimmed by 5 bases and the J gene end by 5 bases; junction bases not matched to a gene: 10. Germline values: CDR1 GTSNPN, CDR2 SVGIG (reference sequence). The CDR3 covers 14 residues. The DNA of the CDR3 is TGTGCCTGGGACCCGACAGGGGGAAACCACGAGCAGTACTTC. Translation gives CAWDPTGGNHEQYF.

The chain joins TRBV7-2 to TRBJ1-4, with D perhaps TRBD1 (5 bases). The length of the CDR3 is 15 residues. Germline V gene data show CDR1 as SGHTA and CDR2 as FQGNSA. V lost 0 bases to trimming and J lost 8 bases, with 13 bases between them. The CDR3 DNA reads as TGTGCCAGCAGCTTAGCGCGGGACCTTGGGGAAAAACTGTTTTTT. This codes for CASSLARDLGEKLFF.

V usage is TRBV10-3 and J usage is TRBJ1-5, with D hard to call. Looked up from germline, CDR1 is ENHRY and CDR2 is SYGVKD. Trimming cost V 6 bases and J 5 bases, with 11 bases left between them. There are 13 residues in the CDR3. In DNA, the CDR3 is TGTGCCATCAGGGACTCCGCTCATCAGCCCCAGCATTTT. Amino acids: CAIRDSAHQPQHF.

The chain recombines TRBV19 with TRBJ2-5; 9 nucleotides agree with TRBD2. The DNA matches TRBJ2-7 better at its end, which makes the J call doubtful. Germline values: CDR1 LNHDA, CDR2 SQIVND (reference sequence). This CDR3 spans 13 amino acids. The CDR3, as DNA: TGTGCCAGTACCGTAGCGGGAGCCTACGAGCAGTACTTC. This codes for CASTVAGAYEQYF.

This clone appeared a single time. The CDR3 loop is CASRDRLTGSTSPLHF. As DNA, the CDR3 is TGTGCCAGCAGGGACAGATTAACAGGGTCGACTTCACCCCTCCACTTT. The rearrangement links TRBV2 to TRBJ1-6; possible D gene TRBD1, 6 bases. V dropped 6 bases and J dropped 9 bases, with 21 bases sitting between them. This CDR3 is 16 amino acids long. In germline, CDR1 is SNHLY, CDR2 FYNNEI.

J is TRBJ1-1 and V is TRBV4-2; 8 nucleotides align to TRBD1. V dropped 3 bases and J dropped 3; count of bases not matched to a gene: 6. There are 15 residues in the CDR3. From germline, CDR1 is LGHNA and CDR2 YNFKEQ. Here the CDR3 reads CASSQARGHDTEAFF. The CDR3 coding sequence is TGTGCCAGCAGCCAGGCCAGGGGGCATGACACTGAAGCTTTCTTT.